The 12 T cell receptor beta chains below come from one sample, sequenced in a study of beta chain features in type 1 diabetes. The whole isolated RNA underwent reverse transcription, so sequencing captured expressed TCRB transcripts. Repertoires were generated with immunoSEQ multiplex PCR, while TCRdb's copy carries only in-frame clones and drops some. The sample includes 200,000 to 250,000 clones, 9% to 10% seen only once; the top ten take just under 0.035%. Specimen: naive CD4+ T cells from blood. These receptors came from a woman aged 18-29 years in good health.

In this sample, this clone turned up a few times. The J gene is TRBJ1-6, the V gene TRBV30, with 7 bases identical to TRBD1. Germline assignment: CDR1 GTSNPN and CDR2 SVGIG (reference sequence). CDR3 size: 12 residues. V lost 5 bases to trimming and J lost 8 bases; unmatched junction nucleotides: 3. CDR3 DNA: TGTGCCTGGGGGGACAGACATTCACCCCTCCACTTT. It yields the protein CAWGDRHSPLHF.

This clone was counted between two and nine times. The V gene is TRBV6-5, the J gene TRBJ2-7; 9 bases agree with TRBD1. Germline V gene data show CDR1 as MNHEY and CDR2 as SVGAGI. This CDR3 spans 16 amino acids. Germline trimming cut 0 bases from V and 5 bases from J; bases unmatched to any gene: 8. CDR3 sequence: CASSYSPGTGTHEQYF. CDR3 in DNA: TGTGCCAGCAGTTACTCCCCGGGGACAGGGACCCACGAGCAGTACTTC.

This chain joins TRBV6-5 and TRBJ2-2, with 7 bases lining up with TRBD2. V lost 6 bases to trimming and J lost 6 bases; unmatched junction nucleotides: 10. Per the germline V gene, CDR1 is MNHEY and CDR2 is SVGAGI. The CDR3 is made up of 15 amino acids. The CDR3 protein is CASRPTSVLAGELFF. The CDR3 DNA is TGTGCCAGCAGACCAACTAGCGTGTTGGCCGGGGAGCTGTTTTTT.

V usage is TRBV27 and J usage is TRBJ1-2; 8 bases match TRBD1. After removal of 6 bases from V and 6 bases from J, the junction contained 6 bases not matched to a gene. This CDR3 comprises 13 residues. The germline V gene encodes CDR1 MNHEY and CDR2 SMNVEV (reference sequence). The CDR3 nucleotides are TGTGCCAGCAGCCCGCAGGGGGCTCATGGCTACACCTTC. It encodes CASSPQGAHGYTF.

The gene calls are TRBV2 and TRBJ2-5; TRBD1 agrees at 9 bases. CDR1 and CDR2 from the germline V gene are SNHLY and FYNNEI. The V segment lost 10 bases and the J segment 2 bases; nucleotides outside the gene matches: 8. The CDR3 has 14 residues. CDR3 sequence (DNA): TGTGCCACCCCCGGACAGGGGATACAAGAGACCCAGTACTTC. It yields the protein CATPGQGIQETQYF.

This clone has a handful of counts. The rearrangement links TRBV4-1 to TRBJ2-7; maybe TRBD2 (6 bases). Per germline, CDR1 MGHRA and CDR2 YSYEKL. V dropped 2 bases and J dropped 2 bases, with 16 bases sitting between them. This CDR3 is built from 16 residues. CDR3 sequence: CASSQSPSAGTYEQYF. The CDR3 DNA follows: TGCGCCAGCAGCCAATCGCCCTCCGCGGGGACCTACGAGCAGTACTTC.

The rearrangement uses TRBV11-2 and TRBJ2-7, with 7 bases that match TRBD1. Germline values: CDR1 SGHAT, CDR2 FQNNGV. V dropped 5 bases and J dropped 1; count of bases not matched to a gene: 5. The CDR3 covers 14 residues. Here the CDR3 DNA reads TGTGCCAGCAGCCGGGACAGTATATCCTACGAGCAGTACTTC. Residues: CASSRDSISYEQYF.

This sequence joins TRBV9 and TRBJ2-1, with 8 bases fitting TRBD2. CDR1 is SGDLS and CDR2 is YYNGEE in the germline V gene. V shed 0 bases, J shed 2 bases, and the junction held 4 bases outside the gene matches. The CDR3 is 16 residues long. CDR3 in amino acids: CASSVGGTRAYNEQFF. Here the CDR3 DNA reads TGTGCCAGCAGCGTAGGCGGGACTAGGGCCTACAATGAGCAGTTCTTC.

This clone was observed a few times. The chain has TRBV29-1 and TRBJ1-5; tentative D call: TRBD1 (6 bases). CDR3 size: 13 residues. CDR1 SQVTM and CDR2 ANQGSEA come from the germline V gene. V was pared by 3 bases and J by 3 bases, with 9 bases between. CDR3 DNA: TGCAGCGTTGAGGGGGGGCCCAATCAGCCCCAGCATTTT. It yields the protein CSVEGGPNQPQHF.

The chain links TRBV27 to TRBJ2-3, with TRBD2 identical over 10 bases. CDR3 size: 17 residues. The germline CDR1 and CDR2 sequences are MNHEY and SMNVEV (reference sequence). The V gene end was trimmed by 5 bases and the J gene end by 2 bases; junction bases not matched to a gene: 10. The CDR3 nucleotides read TGTGCCAGCAGTCCGCTAGCGGGGGCGGGAATCACAGATACGCAGTATTTT. Amino acids: CASSPLAGAGITDTQYF.

In its sample, this clone was seen a few times. This chain connects TRBV7-3 to TRBJ1-1, with D unresolved. V lost 1 base and J 1 base, leaving 4 bases between the germline ends. Germline-derived CDR1 and CDR2 are SGHTA and FQGTGA. This CDR3 region has 13 residues. The CDR3 bases are TGTGCCAGCAGCTTAAGCAGGAACACTGAAGCTTTCTTT. Translated: CASSLSRNTEAFF.

This clone has a handful of counts. V gene TRBV4-2 combines with J gene TRBJ1-2; D gene uncertain. The ends were cut back, 0 bases at V and 7 bases at J, with 9 bases in the middle. This CDR3 is 13 amino acids long. From germline, CDR1 is LGHNA and CDR2 YNFKEQ. DNA of the CDR3: TGTGCCAGCAGCCAAGATGAGATCGGTGGCTACACCTTC. Translating it yields CASSQDEIGGYTF.